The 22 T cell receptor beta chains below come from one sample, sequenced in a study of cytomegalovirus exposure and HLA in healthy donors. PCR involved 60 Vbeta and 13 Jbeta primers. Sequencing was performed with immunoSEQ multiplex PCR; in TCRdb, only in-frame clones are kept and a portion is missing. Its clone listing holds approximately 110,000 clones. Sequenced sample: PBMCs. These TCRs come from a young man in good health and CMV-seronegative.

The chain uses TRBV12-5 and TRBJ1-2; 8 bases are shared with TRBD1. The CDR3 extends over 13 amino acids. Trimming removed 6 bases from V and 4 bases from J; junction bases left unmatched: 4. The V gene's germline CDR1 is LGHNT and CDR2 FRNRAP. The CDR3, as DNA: TGTGCTAGTGGCCTCACAGGGGGCTATGGCTACACCTTC. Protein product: CASGLTGGYGYTF.

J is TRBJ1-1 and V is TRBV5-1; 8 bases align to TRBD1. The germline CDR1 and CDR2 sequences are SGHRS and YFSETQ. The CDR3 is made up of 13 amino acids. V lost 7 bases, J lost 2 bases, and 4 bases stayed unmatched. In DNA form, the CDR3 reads TGCGCCAGCTACGGACAGGGAAACACTGAAGCTTTCTTT. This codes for CASYGQGNTEAFF.

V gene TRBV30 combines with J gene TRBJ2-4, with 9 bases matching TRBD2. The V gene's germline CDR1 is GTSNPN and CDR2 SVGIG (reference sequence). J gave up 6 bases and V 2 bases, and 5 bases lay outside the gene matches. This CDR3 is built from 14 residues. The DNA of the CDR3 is TGTGCCTGGAGTCGGCGGGGGGGTGCAAACATTCAGTACTTC. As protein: CAWSRRGGANIQYF.

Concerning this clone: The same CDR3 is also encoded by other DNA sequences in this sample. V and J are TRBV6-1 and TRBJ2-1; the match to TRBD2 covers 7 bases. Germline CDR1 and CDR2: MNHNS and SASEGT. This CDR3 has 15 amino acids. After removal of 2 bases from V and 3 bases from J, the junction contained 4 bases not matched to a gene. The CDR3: CASSELGGGYNEQFF. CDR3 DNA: TGTGCCAGCAGTGAATTGGGGGGGGGCTACAATGAGCAGTTCTTC.

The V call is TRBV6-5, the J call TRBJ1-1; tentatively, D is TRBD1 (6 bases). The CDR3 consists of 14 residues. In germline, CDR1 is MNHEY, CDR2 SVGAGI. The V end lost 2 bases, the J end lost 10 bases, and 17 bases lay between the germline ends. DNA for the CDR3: TGTGCCAGCAGTTACGGCGGTCAGTCAGGGGTAGCTTTCTTT. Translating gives CASSYGGQSGVAFF.

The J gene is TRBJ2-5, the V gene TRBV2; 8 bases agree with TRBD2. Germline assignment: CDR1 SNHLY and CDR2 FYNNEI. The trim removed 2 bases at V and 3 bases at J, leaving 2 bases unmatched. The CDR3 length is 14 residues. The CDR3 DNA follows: TGTGCCAGCAGTGAAATAGCGGGGAAAGAGACCCAGTACTTC. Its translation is CASSEIAGKETQYF.

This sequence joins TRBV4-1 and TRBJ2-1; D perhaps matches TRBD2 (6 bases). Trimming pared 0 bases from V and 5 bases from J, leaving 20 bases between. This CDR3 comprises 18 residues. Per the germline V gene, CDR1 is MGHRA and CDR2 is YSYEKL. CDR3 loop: CASSQEGLAGTANNEQFF. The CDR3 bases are TGCGCCAGCAGCCAAGAGGGTCTGGCCGGGACTGCTAACAATGAGCAGTTCTTC.

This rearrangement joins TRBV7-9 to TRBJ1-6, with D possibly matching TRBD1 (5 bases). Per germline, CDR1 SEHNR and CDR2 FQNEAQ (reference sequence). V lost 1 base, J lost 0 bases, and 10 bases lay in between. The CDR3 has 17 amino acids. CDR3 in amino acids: CASSLEGTSSYNSPLHF. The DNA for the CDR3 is TGTGCCAGCAGCTTAGAGGGGACTAGCTCCTATAATTCACCCCTCCACTTT.

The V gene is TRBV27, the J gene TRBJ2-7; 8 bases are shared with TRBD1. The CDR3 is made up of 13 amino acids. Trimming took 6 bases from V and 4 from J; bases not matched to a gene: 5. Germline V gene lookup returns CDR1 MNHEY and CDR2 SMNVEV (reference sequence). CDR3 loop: CASSEQGAYEQYF. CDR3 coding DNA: TGTGCCAGCAGCGAGCAGGGGGCATACGAGCAGTACTTC.

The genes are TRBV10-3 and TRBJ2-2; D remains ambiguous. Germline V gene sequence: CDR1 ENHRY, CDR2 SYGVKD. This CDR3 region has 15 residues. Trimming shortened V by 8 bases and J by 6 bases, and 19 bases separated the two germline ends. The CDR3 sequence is CAISWASVSAGELFF. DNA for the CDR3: TGTGCCATCTCATGGGCGTCGGTCTCGGCCGGGGAGCTGTTTTTT.

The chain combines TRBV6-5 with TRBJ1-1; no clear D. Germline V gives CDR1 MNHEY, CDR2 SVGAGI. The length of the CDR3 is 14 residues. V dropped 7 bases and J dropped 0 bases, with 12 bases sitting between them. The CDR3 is CASTTSLMNTEAFF. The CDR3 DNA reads TGTGCCAGCACCACCTCACTCATGAACACTGAAGCTTTCTTT.

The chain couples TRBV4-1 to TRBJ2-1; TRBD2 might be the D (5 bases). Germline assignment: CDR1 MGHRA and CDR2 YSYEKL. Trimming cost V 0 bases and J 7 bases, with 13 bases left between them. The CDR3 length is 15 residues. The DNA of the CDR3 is TGCGCCAGCAGCCAAGAAAGGGTACGGGGAAATGAGCAGTTCTTC. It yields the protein CASSQERVRGNEQFF.

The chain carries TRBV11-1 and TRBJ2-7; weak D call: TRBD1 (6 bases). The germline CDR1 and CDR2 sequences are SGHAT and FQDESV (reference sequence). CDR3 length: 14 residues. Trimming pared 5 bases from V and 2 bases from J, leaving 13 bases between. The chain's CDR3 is CASSPARGPYEQYF. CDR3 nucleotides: TGTGCCAGCAGCCCTGCCAGGGGCCCCTACGAGCAGTACTTC.

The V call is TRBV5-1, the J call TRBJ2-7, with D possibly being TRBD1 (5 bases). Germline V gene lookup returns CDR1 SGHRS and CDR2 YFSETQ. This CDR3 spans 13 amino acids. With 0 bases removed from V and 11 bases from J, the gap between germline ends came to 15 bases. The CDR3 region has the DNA TGCGCCAGCAGCTTGGATCTTAGGGGTGTTAAGTACTTC. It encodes CASSLDLRGVKYF.

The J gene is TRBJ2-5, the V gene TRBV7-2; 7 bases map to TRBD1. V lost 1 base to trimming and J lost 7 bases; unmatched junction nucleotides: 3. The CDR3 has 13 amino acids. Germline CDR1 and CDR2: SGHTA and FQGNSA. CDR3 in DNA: TGTGCCAGCAGCTTAGACGCAGGGGGGACCCAGTACTTC. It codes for CASSLDAGGTQYF.

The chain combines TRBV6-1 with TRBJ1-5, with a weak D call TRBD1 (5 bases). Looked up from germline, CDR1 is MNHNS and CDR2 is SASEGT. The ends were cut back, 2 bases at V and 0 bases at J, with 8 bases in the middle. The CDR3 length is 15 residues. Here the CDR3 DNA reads TGTGCCAGCAGTGAAACAGGTTATAGCAATCAGCCCCAGCATTTT. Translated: CASSETGYSNQPQHF.

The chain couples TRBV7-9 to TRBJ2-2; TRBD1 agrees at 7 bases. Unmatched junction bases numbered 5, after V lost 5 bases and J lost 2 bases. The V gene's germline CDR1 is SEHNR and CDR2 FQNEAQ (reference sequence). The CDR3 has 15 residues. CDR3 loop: CASSLRDSNTGELFF. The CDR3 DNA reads TGTGCCAGCAGCCTTAGGGACAGTAACACCGGGGAGCTGTTTTTT.

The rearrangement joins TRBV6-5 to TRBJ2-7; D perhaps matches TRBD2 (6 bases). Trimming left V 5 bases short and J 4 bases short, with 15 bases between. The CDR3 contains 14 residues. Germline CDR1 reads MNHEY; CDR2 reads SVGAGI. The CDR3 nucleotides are TGTGCCAGCAGTAGGGGCCAGGCGGGGTACGAGCAGTACTTC. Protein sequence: CASSRGQAGYEQYF.

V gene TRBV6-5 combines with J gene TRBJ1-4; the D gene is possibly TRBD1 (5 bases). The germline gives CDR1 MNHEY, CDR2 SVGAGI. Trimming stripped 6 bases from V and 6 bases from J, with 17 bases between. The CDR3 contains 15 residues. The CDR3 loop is CASRRGGSWHEKLFF. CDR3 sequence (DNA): TGTGCCAGCAGACGTGGGGGGTCGTGGCATGAAAAACTGTTTTTT.

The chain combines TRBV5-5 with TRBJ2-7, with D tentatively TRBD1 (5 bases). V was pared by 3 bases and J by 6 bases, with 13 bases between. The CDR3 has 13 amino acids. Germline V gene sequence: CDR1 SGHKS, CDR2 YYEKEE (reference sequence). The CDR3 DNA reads TGTGCCAGCAGCTGGGGCTCCTACGGCGAGCAGTACTTC. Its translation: CASSWGSYGEQYF.

This chain's CDR3 is CASSPAGRGTLNYGYTF. The CDR3, as DNA: TGTGCCAGCAGCCCTGCGGGCAGGGGTACCCTCAACTATGGCTACACCTTC. The chain joins TRBV5-6 to TRBJ1-2; D may be TRBD1 (6 bases). The ends were cut back, 4 bases at V and 2 bases at J, with 21 bases in the middle. Germline-derived CDR1 and CDR2 are SGHDT and YYEEEE. The CDR3 totals 17 residues.

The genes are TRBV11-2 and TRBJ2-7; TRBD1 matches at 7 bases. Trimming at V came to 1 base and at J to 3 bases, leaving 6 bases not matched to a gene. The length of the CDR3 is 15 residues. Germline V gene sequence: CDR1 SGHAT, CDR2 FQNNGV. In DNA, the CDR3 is TGTGCCAGCAGCTTAGCAGGGGGAAGGAACTACGAGCAGTACTTC. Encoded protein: CASSLAGGRNYEQYF.